The 15 T cell receptor beta chains below were found in one sample sequenced in a study of beta chain features in type 1 diabetes. Reverse transcription of all isolated RNA meant that expressed TCRB transcripts were sequenced. Clones were read by immunoSEQ multiplex PCR, and TCRdb kept only the in-frame ones, dropping some. The table shows nearly 350,000 clones, with 8% occurring only once. Sequencing was carried out using central memory CD4+ T cells from blood. These receptors originate from a woman aged 18-29 years in good health.

This clone came up a few times. CDR3 sequence (DNA): TGTGCCAGCCAACGGATTGGTGGCAATCAGCCCCAGCATTTT. Amino acids: CASQRIGGNQPQHF. The chain couples TRBV21-1 to TRBJ1-5. TRBV21-1 is deemed a pseudogene. This CDR3 comprises 14 residues.

The J gene is TRBJ2-1, the V gene TRBV4-2; D possibly corresponds to TRBD2 (6 bases). The germline CDR1 and CDR2 sequences are LGHNA and YNFKEQ. The V and J ends lost 5 bases and 12 bases respectively, with 14 bases between them. The CDR3 spans 12 residues. The CDR3 loop is CASSLVSGPQFF. The CDR3 DNA reads TGTGCCAGCAGCTTAGTGAGCGGGCCGCAGTTCTTC.

This clone was found a few times. This chain uses TRBV10-3 with TRBJ2-5, with D perhaps matching TRBD1 or TRBD2 (5 bases each). Germline V gene sequence: CDR1 ENHRY, CDR2 SYGVKD. V was clipped by 1 base and J by 4 bases, with 19 bases between them. The CDR3 consists of 17 residues. The CDR3 DNA is TGTGCCATCAGTGAGTTAGGCTCCCTGAGGGGTGTAGAGACCCAGTACTTC. Its protein is CAISELGSLRGVETQYF.

The chain recombines TRBV7-2 with TRBJ1-3, with no clear D. The V end was cut by 8 bases, the J end by 4 bases, with 12 bases between. Germline-derived CDR1 and CDR2 are SGHTA and FQGNSA. This CDR3 comprises 13 residues. The CDR3 DNA is TGTGCCAGCGGGCAGGAGATAGGAAACACCATATATTTT. Its protein is CASGQEIGNTIYF.

The table lists this clone with a few counts. Distinct nucleotide sequences in the sample also encode this CDR3. The chain has TRBV19 and TRBJ2-7, with D possibly being TRBD2 (5 bases). The CDR3 covers 13 residues. Looked up from germline, CDR1 is LNHDA and CDR2 is SQIVND (reference sequence). Deletions cut 2 bases from V and 2 bases from J, with 7 bases between. The CDR3 DNA follows: TGTGCCAGTAGTATAAGAGGGACCTACGAGCAGTACTTC. Residues: CASSIRGTYEQYF.

There are a few counts of this clone. J is TRBJ1-1 and V is TRBV7-6; the D is unclear. V lost 3 bases, J lost 4 bases, and 12 bases lay in between. The CDR3 is made up of 14 amino acids. The germline CDR1 and CDR2 sequences are SGHVS and FNYEAQ. The CDR3 DNA follows: TGTGCCAGCAGCTTTGGAGGATCTGGCACTGAAGCTTTCTTT. Amino acid sequence: CASSFGGSGTEAFF.

This clone was recorded many times. The sample holds other DNA sequences that translate to the same CDR3. The chain couples TRBV7-2 to TRBJ2-2, with D perhaps TRBD2 (6 bases). V was pared by 0 bases and J by 4 bases, with 6 bases between. CDR3 length equals 14 residues. CDR1 is SGHTA, CDR2 FQGNSA, per germline. CDR3: CASSLAGGTGELFF. In nucleotides, the CDR3 is TGTGCCAGCAGCTTAGCGGGGGGCACCGGGGAGCTGTTTTTT.

This clone turned up a few times. This chain joins TRBV6-5 and TRBJ2-3; TRBD1 is a possible D gene (6 bases). Between the trimmed V and J ends, which lost 2 bases and 4 bases, there was a span of 7 bases. CDR1 MNHEY and CDR2 SVGAGI come from the germline V gene. This CDR3 spans 13 amino acids. The chain's CDR3 is CASSYGGADTQYF. The CDR3 DNA reads TGTGCCAGCAGTTACGGGGGCGCAGATACGCAGTATTTT.

Many counts were recorded for this clone. The identical CDR3 is also encoded by other nucleotide sequences in the sample. The J gene is TRBJ1-3, the V gene TRBV18; D is undetermined. This CDR3 comprises 11 residues. Germline CDR1 and CDR2: KGHSH and LQKENI. Trimming took off 2 bases at V and 4 bases at J, with 0 bases between the two ends. The CDR3 DNA reads TGTGCCAGCTCACCAGGAAACACCATATATTTT. It translates to CASSPGNTIYF.

V is TRBV11-2 and J is TRBJ1-1; D ambiguous. Germline V gene lookup returns CDR1 SGHAT and CDR2 FQNNGV. This CDR3 comprises 16 residues. The V gene lost 5 bases and the J gene lost 1 base, with 17 bases spanning the gap. The CDR3 spells CASSPGYRGGNTEAFF. As DNA, the CDR3 is TGTGCCAGCAGCCCCGGTTATCGGGGTGGGAACACTGAAGCTTTCTTT.

This clone was recorded a few times. This chain links TRBV4-1 with TRBJ2-7; 10 bases match TRBD2. The CDR3 is made up of 16 amino acids. V dropped 2 bases and J dropped 3; count of bases not matched to a gene: 7. Germline-derived CDR1 and CDR2 are MGHRA and YSYEKL. CDR3 DNA sequence: TGCGCCAGCAGCCAATCCGGACTAGCGGAGGTCTACGAGCAGTACTTC. Translating it yields CASSQSGLAEVYEQYF.

This clone has a handful of counts. V is TRBV4-3 and J is TRBJ2-2; no definite D call. Trimming cost V 0 bases and J 6 bases, with 5 bases left between them. In germline, CDR1 is LGHNA, CDR2 YSLEER. This CDR3 contains 13 residues. CDR3 nucleotide sequence: TGCGCCAGCAGCCAAGAGATTGCCGGGGAGCTGTTTTTT. It yields the protein CASSQEIAGELFF.

In this sample, this clone turned up many times. The chain has TRBV4-2 and TRBJ1-1; tentative D call: TRBD1 (6 bases). V was pared by 4 bases and J by 1 base, with 13 bases between. The CDR3 runs to 15 residues. Germline V gene data show CDR1 as LGHNA and CDR2 as YNFKEQ. CDR3 protein: CASSPQGRENTEAFF. CDR3 sequence (DNA): TGTGCCAGCAGCCCACAGGGACGGGAGAACACTGAAGCTTTCTTT.

This clone was observed a few times. Written as DNA, the CDR3 is TGCGCCAGCAGTCGACAGGGGGCATGGGATGAAAAACTGTTTTTT. Protein product: CASSRQGAWDEKLFF. The J gene is TRBJ1-4, the V gene TRBV5-1, with 10 positions matching TRBD1. The CDR3 runs 15 residues. Germline CDR1 reads SGHRS; CDR2 reads YFSETQ. J gave up 6 bases and V 5 bases, and 7 bases lay outside the gene matches.

V is TRBV5-1 and J is TRBJ2-2; D might be TRBD1 or TRBD2, each matching 6 bases. CDR1 SGHRS and CDR2 YFSETQ come from the germline V gene. The CDR3 runs to 13 residues. Trimming removed 7 bases from V and 3 bases from J, with 10 bases in between. The CDR3, as DNA: TGCGCCAGCGCGGGACACGACACCGGGGAGCTGTTTTTT. This gives the protein CASAGHDTGELFF.